This TCR beta chain was recorded in a study of early T cells in non-severe SARS-CoV-2 infection. About the research overall: The input, bulk RNA from unsorted whole blood, was sequenced, and chains were unpaired.

From germline, CDR1 is LGHDT and CDR2 YNNKEL (reference sequence). V was trimmed by 4 bases and J by 2 bases, leaving 12 bases between them. This CDR3 contains 15 residues. In the library, individual cDNA molecules carried attached unique molecular identifiers. TCRdb recomputed calls from the 5' RACE reads with MiXCR, one row per CDR3 protein. The sample carries tens of thousands of distinct CDR3 sequences, roughly 5.5% recorded once. Notes on the study in general: VDJdb matching skewed toward anti-spike CD8 responses, missing private and CD4 specificities.

This clonotype was recorded many times. Its matching antigen is unknown. Source material: whole blood. The chain links TRBV3-1 to TRBJ1-3; D unresolved. The TCR was taken from an adult who was a healthcare worker with PCR-confirmed SARS-CoV-2 infection or an uninfected control (not recorded which). DNA of the CDR3: TGTGCCAGCAGCCCGACGGCGGCCGCTGGAAACACCATATATTTT. Amino acid sequence: CASSPTAAAGNTIYF.